Following are 20 T cell receptor beta chains from one sample sequenced in a study of shared clonotypes between healthy human individuals. Naivety among CD8 cells was defined by CD45RO negativity and positive CCR7 selection, thereby excluding terminally differentiated effector memory CD45RA+ cells. Libraries were prepared by immunoSEQ multiplex PCR; TCRdb keeps only in-frame clonotypes and omits some of them. This table holds approximately 740,000 clones, roughly 92% found once. Specimen: naive CD8+ T cells sorted from blood. These TCRs come from a man between 25 and 39 years old in good health.

The genes are TRBV6-6 and TRBJ2-3; 8 bases are a match to TRBD1. Germline CDR1 is MNHNY and CDR2 is SVGAGI (reference sequence). V trimming: 11 bases; J trimming: 3 bases; junction bases outside the gene matches: 10. This CDR3 has 14 amino acids. The CDR3 is CALQGGPRTDTQYF. The CDR3 DNA follows: TGTGCCCTACAGGGGGGACCCCGAACAGATACGCAGTATTTT.

The chain couples TRBV28 to TRBJ2-7; D might be TRBD2 (6 bases). CDR3 length equals 14 residues. Trimming pared 3 bases from V and 5 bases from J, leaving 14 bases between. Germline-derived CDR1 and CDR2 are MDHEN and SYDVKM. CDR3 bases: TGTGCCAGCAGTTTTTTTAAACTAGCCGACGAGCAGTACTTC. It codes for CASSFFKLADEQYF.

The rearrangement joins TRBV28 to TRBJ1-1; D is possibly TRBD1 (5 bases). The CDR3 has 13 residues. Between the trimmed V and J ends, which lost 6 bases and 1 base, there was a span of 9 bases. Germline CDR1 reads MDHEN; CDR2 reads SYDVKM. The chain's CDR3 is CASRGRGNTEAFF. In DNA form, the CDR3 reads TGTGCCAGCAGGGGGCGGGGGAACACTGAAGCTTTCTTT.

The V and J genes are TRBV14 and TRBJ2-1; 10 nucleotides line up with TRBD2. Germline lookup yields CDR1 SGHDN and CDR2 FVKESK. V trimming: 0 bases; J trimming: 3 bases; junction bases outside the gene matches: 17. This CDR3 has 21 residues. CDR3 coding DNA: TGTGCCAGCAGCCAAGATGAGTTTCTAGCGGGAGAGGGAATATTCTACAATGAGCAGTTCTTC. It yields the protein CASSQDEFLAGEGIFYNEQFF.

The rearrangement links TRBV5-8 to TRBJ2-7; TRBD2 matches at 11 bases. V gave up 3 bases and J gave up 6 bases; unmatched junction bases: 8. Germline CDR1 reads SGHTS; CDR2 reads YDEGEE. This CDR3 is 15 amino acids long. As DNA, the CDR3 is TGTGCCAGCAGCTCTGGGGTGCTAGCGGGAGGCGAGCAGTACTTC. It yields the protein CASSSGVLAGGEQYF.

In this sample, this clone turned up once. The CDR3 nucleotides read TGTGCCAGCAGTTCCCAAATAACGACATTGGACAGAGCTAATGAAAAACTGTTTTTT. Amino acids: CASSSQITTLDRANEKLFF. The V gene is TRBV28, the J gene TRBJ1-4, with D perhaps TRBD1 (6 bases). CDR1 and CDR2 (germline): MDHEN, SYDVKM. The CDR3 loop spans 19 amino acids. V gave up 4 bases and J gave up 3 bases, with 24 bases separating them.

The chain carries TRBV28 and TRBJ2-2, with 8 bases that match TRBD1. Germline CDR1 reads MDHEN; CDR2 reads SYDVKM. The V segment lost 3 bases and the J segment 1 base; nucleotides outside the gene matches: 1. CDR3 length: 15 residues. CDR3 loop: CASSLTGENTGELFF. CDR3 sequence (DNA): TGTGCCAGCAGTTTGACAGGGGAGAACACCGGGGAGCTGTTTTTT. Full variable domain (remainder filled in from reference TRBV28 and TRBJ2-2): DVKVTQSSRYLVKRTGEKVFLECVQDMDHENMFWYRQDPGLGLRLIYFSYDVKMKEKGDIPEGYSVSREKKERFSLILESASTNQTSMYLCASSLTGENTGELFFGEGSRLTVL.

The chain uses TRBV7-3 and TRBJ1-1; D may be TRBD1 (6 bases). Germline V gene data show CDR1 as SGHTA and CDR2 as FQGTGA. The CDR3 totals 15 residues. V was clipped by 2 bases and J by 7 bases, with 17 bases between them. CDR3 amino acids: CASSLVPGAVNEAFF. The CDR3 DNA reads as TGTGCCAGCAGCTTAGTTCCAGGGGCAGTTAATGAAGCTTTCTTT.

The chain recombines TRBV19 with TRBJ2-1, with D possibly called TRBD1 or TRBD2 (6 bases each). The germline V and J ends were trimmed by 5 bases and 0 bases, with 14 bases remaining between them. This CDR3 has 16 amino acids. Germline CDR1 LNHDA, CDR2 SQIVND (reference sequence). The CDR3 protein is CASSYEGGNSYNEQFF. In DNA, the CDR3 is TGTGCCAGTAGTTATGAGGGGGGCAACTCCTACAATGAGCAGTTCTTC.

This chain connects TRBV29-1 to TRBJ2-4, with D hard to call. There are 14 residues in the CDR3. The V and J ends lost 1 base and 0 bases respectively, with 7 bases between them. Germline values: CDR1 SQVTM, CDR2 ANQGSEA. The CDR3 loop reads CSVEGETAKNIQYF. CDR3 DNA: TGCAGCGTTGAAGGAGAGACAGCCAAAAACATTCAGTACTTC.

The chain is built from TRBV16 and TRBJ1-2; D is undetermined. This CDR3 is 11 amino acids long. Trimming shortened V by 1 base and J by 3 bases, and 0 bases separated the two germline ends. Germline CDR1 is KGHSY and CDR2 is FQNENV. The CDR3 DNA reads TGTGCCAGCAGCCAATACTATGGCTACACCTTC. Its translation is CASSQYYGYTF.

CDR3 DNA: TGTGCCAGCAGTCCCAAAGGGACAGGGAATATTTGGACGCAGTATTTT. It encodes CASSPKGTGNIWTQYF. The chain employs TRBV7-9 and TRBJ2-3, with 9 bases aligning to TRBD1. Germline CDR1 and CDR2: SEHNR and FQNEAQ (reference sequence). The CDR3 sequence is 16 residues long. V gave up 6 bases and J gave up 9 bases; unmatched junction bases: 16.

In regard to this clone: At the DNA level, this CDR3 is encoded by other sequences in the same sample as well. The rearrangement links TRBV6-1 to TRBJ2-7; D not certain. The CDR3 spans 11 residues. Trimming shortened V by 9 bases and J by 3 bases, and 9 bases separated the two germline ends. The germline V gene has CDR1 MNHNS and CDR2 SASEGT. For the CDR3, the DNA is TGTGCCAGTAGAGAAGGCTACGAGCAGTACTTC. Translating gives CASREGYEQYF.

This sequence joins TRBV5-5 and TRBJ2-3; the D gene is possibly TRBD2 (6 bases). Germline lookup yields CDR1 SGHKS and CDR2 YYEKEE (reference sequence). This CDR3 comprises 16 residues. The V end lost 2 bases, the J end lost 2 bases, and 15 bases lay between the germline ends. CDR3 sequence reads: CASSFEWLANTDTQYF. In nucleotides, the CDR3 is TGTGCCAGCAGCTTTGAATGGCTAGCGAACACAGATACGCAGTATTTT.

The sample holds many counts of this clone. The rearrangement uses TRBV6-4 and TRBJ2-2, with 10 bases fitting TRBD1. V was pared by 0 bases and J by 4 bases, with 2 bases of the junction left unmatched. Germline V CDR1 and CDR2: MRHNA, SNTAGT. The CDR3 spans 16 residues. The CDR3 DNA sequence: TGTGCCAGCAGTGACTCGACAGGGGGCCGCACCGGGGAGCTGTTTTTT. Its protein product is CASSDSTGGRTGELFF.

V gene TRBV2 combines with J gene TRBJ2-3; 11 bases agree with TRBD2. V lost 0 bases to trimming and J lost 6 bases; unmatched junction nucleotides: 11. The CDR3 contains 18 residues. The germline V gene has CDR1 SNHLY and CDR2 FYNNEI. DNA for the CDR3: TGTGCCAGCAGTGAAGCTGGCCGTGGACTAGCGGGTTACGATACGCAGTATTTT. Translating it yields CASSEAGRGLAGYDTQYF.

The genes are TRBV27 and TRBJ2-7; possibly TRBD1 for D (6 bases). With 0 bases removed from V and 4 bases from J, the gap between germline ends came to 10 bases. This CDR3 comprises 14 residues. CDR1 and CDR2 from the germline V gene are MNHEY and SMNVEV (reference sequence). As DNA, the CDR3 is TGTGCCAGCAGTTTATCAGGGGGTATTTACGAGCAGTACTTC. It is translated as CASSLSGGIYEQYF.

The chain employs TRBV20-1 and TRBJ2-3; D perhaps matches TRBD1 (5 bases). Germline V gene sequence: CDR1 DFQATT, CDR2 SNEGSKA (reference sequence). V was trimmed by 5 bases and J by 7 bases, leaving 10 bases between them. The CDR3 is 11 amino acids. This chain's CDR3 is CSAYQGNTQYF. The CDR3 nucleotides read TGCAGTGCTTATCAGGGAAATACGCAGTATTTT.

This chain links TRBV6-5 with TRBJ1-1, with a tentative D call TRBD1 (5 bases). V gave up 3 bases and J gave up 2 bases, with 16 bases separating them. From germline, CDR1 is MNHEY and CDR2 SVGAGI. The CDR3 contains 16 residues. The CDR3 DNA reads TGTGCCAGCAGTTATATCTACCGAGGGGACAACACTGAAGCTTTCTTT. Translating it yields CASSYIYRGDNTEAFF.

The rearrangement joins TRBV29-1 to TRBJ1-1; 8 bases match TRBD1. V was pared by 4 bases and J by 6 bases, with 7 bases of the junction left unmatched. This CDR3 spans 13 amino acids. Looked up from germline, CDR1 is SQVTM and CDR2 is ANQGSEA. The CDR3 is CSVVLQGASEAFF. Here the CDR3 DNA reads TGCAGCGTTGTCTTGCAGGGGGCCTCTGAAGCTTTCTTT.